Shown below are 10 T cell receptor beta chains from a single sample sequenced in a study of blood T cells in healthy people across ages (dated by TCRdb to the mid-2010s). Libraries were constructed by 5' RACE. Sequencing was performed on an Illumina HiSeq 2500. A second PCR of 7 to 11 cycles was run with a J-beta primer mix and a sample-barcoded 5' primer. TCRdb reprocessing: public reads trimmed at Q25 with fastp, clones called with MiXCR, in-frame beta chains kept. When rows share a CDR3 protein, they turn into one entry using the most common DNA and genes. Counted in this sample were more than 750,000 distinct CDR3 sequences; almost 30% of them appeared once. The ten largest clonotypes hold roughly 10% of the sample. These data were likewise used in another study, on T cells of mothers and their children.

The sequenced material came from blood. Receptors were obtained from a middle-aged woman in good health.

This clonotype occurred a few times. V usage is TRBV30 and J usage is TRBJ1-2; D remains ambiguous. Germline V gene sequence: CDR1 GTSNPN, CDR2 SVGIG (reference sequence). V was trimmed by 0 bases and J by 4 bases, leaving 6 bases between them. The CDR3 runs 12 residues. CDR3 coding DNA: TGTGCCTGGAGTGTACACATCTATGGCTACACCTTC. It codes for CAWSVHIYGYTF.

In its sample, this clonotype was seen a few times. J is TRBJ1-5 and V is TRBV5-6; 7 positions agree with TRBD1. The CDR3 runs 15 residues. CDR1 is SGHDT, CDR2 YYEEEE, per germline. The V segment lost 5 bases and the J segment 2 bases; nucleotides outside the gene matches: 7. CDR3 coding DNA: TGTGCCAGCAGAATACAGGGGCAGGGCAATCAGCCCCAGCATTTT. Amino acid sequence: CASRIQGQGNQPQHF.

As regards this clonotype: This is likely a read error, given that the CDR3 carries no conserved phenylalanine or tryptophan at its end. The DNA is left out, because the CDR3 cannot be placed on it with certainty; the CDR3 is given as TCRdb lists it. V usage is TRBV3-1 and J usage is TRBJ2-1; the DNA was not used to check the table's D call, TRBD2. The germline gives CDR1 LGHDT, CDR2 YNNKEL (reference sequence). The CDR3 sequence runs 15 residues, both termini included. The CDR3 reads CASSQEGSRGRWKFC.

The chain recombines TRBV12-3 or TRBV12-4 with TRBJ1-4; D is ambiguous. The V end was cut by 6 bases, the J end by 7 bases, with 9 bases between. The CDR3 length is 12 residues. For the CDR3, the DNA is TGTGCCAGCAGCCCCGACGGTGAAAAACTGTTTTTT. Amino acid sequence: CASSPDGEKLFF.

The sample holds many counts of this clonotype. The chain carries TRBV5-1 and TRBJ2-1, with 11 bases identical to TRBD1. The trim removed 1 base at V and 8 bases at J, leaving 2 bases unmatched. The CDR3 is 14 amino acids. Germline lookup yields CDR1 SGHRS and CDR2 YFSETQ. The CDR3 loop is CASSLRTGGDEQFF. CDR3 DNA sequence: TGCGCCAGCAGCTTGAGGACAGGGGGCGATGAGCAGTTCTTC.

The sample holds many counts of this clonotype. Here the CDR3 DNA reads TGTGCCAGCAGCCGAAACAATCAGCCCCAGCATTTT. Its translation: CASSRNNQPQHF. The genes are TRBV4-2 and TRBJ1-5; D uncertain. The V and J ends lost 4 bases and 3 bases respectively, with 4 bases between them. The CDR3 runs 12 residues. CDR1 and CDR2 (germline): LGHNA, YNFKEQ.

The gene calls are TRBV27 and TRBJ2-4; D possibly corresponds to TRBD2 (5 bases). CDR3 length: 14 amino acids. V shed 8 bases and J shed 2 bases, with 13 bases lying between them. Looked up from germline, CDR1 is MNHEY and CDR2 is SMNVEV (reference sequence). This CDR3 is CASSDTGTKNIQYF. CDR3 nucleotides: TGTGCCAGCTCCGATACGGGAACCAAAAACATTCAGTACTTC.

To note about this clonotype: The CDR3 does not close with the conserved phenylalanine or tryptophan, likely indicating a read error. This chain uses TRBV7-9 with TRBJ1-2; D gene ambiguous. Germline V CDR1 and CDR2: SEHNR, FQNEAQ (reference sequence). The CDR3 extends over 13 amino acids. The V and J ends lost 5 bases and 0 bases respectively, with 7 bases between them. The CDR3 bases are TGTGCCAGCAGCGCTCGCACTAACTATGGCTACACCTCC. Its protein product is CASSARTNYGYTS.

This clonotype showed up just a few times. V gene TRBV7-8 combines with J gene TRBJ1-6, with D unclear. The CDR3 has 15 residues. Germline V gene data show CDR1 as SGHVS and CDR2 as FQNEAQ. Trimming removed 0 bases from V and 7 bases from J, with 10 bases in between. CDR3 region: CASSLAGPINSPLHF. The CDR3 DNA sequence: TGTGCCAGCAGCTTAGCCGGGCCTATCAATTCACCCCTCCACTTT. Supplemented by reference TRBV7-8 and TRBJ1-6, the full variable domain reads GAGVSQSPRYKVAKRGQDVALRCDPISGHVSLFWYQQALGQGPEFLTYFQNEAQLDKSGLPSDRFFAERPEGSVSTLKIQRTQQEDSAVYLCASSLAGPINSPLHFGNGTRLTVT.

This chain joins TRBV20-1 and TRBJ1-1; 11 positions agree with TRBD1. The CDR3 is 13 amino acids. V shed 1 base and J 12 bases; nucleotides not matched to a gene: 7. Germline CDR1 and CDR2: DFQATT and SNEGSKA (reference sequence). CDR3 DNA: TGCAGTGCTAGAGCTTCAGGGACAGGGGGGACTTTCTTT. Its translation: CSARASGTGGTFF.